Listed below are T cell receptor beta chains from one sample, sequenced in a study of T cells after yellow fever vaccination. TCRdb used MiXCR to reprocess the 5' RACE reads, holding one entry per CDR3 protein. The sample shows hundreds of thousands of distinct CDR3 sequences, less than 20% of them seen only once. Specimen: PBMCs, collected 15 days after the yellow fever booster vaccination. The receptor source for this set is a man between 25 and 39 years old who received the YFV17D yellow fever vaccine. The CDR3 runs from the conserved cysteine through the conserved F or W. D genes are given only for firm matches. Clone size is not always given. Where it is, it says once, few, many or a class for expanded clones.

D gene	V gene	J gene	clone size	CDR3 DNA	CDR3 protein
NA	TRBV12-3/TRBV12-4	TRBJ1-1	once	TGTGCCAGCAGTAATCCTCGGGACACAAACACTGAAGCTTTCTTT	CASSNPRDTNTEAFF
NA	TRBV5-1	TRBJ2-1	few	TGCGCCAGCAGCTTGGGCCAGGGGGGGGATGAGCAGTTCTTC	CASSLGQGGDEQFF
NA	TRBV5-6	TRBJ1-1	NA	TGTGCCAGCAGCCAGGATAACACTGAAGCTTTCTTT	CASSQDNTEAFF
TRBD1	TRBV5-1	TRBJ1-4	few	TGCGCCAGCAGCTTAGTAGGGACAGGTGGCGAAAAACTGTTTTTT	CASSLVGTGGEKLFF
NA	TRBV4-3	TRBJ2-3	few	TGCGCCAGCAGCCAAGACGTTGTGCGCACAGATACGCAGTATTTT	CASSQDVVRTDTQYF
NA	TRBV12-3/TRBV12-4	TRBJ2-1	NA	TGTGCCAGCAGTTTTGGGAACTACCACAATGAGCAGTTCTTC	CASSFGNYHNEQFF
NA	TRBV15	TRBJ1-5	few	TGTGCCACCAGCAGGAGCAGAGAGGGTCAGCCCCAGCATTTT	CATSRSREGQPQHF
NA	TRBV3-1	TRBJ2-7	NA	TGTGCCAGCAGTCACCTAGAAGGGATCGGCGAGCAGTACTTC	CASSHLEGIGEQYF
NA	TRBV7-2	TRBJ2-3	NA	TGTGCCAGCAGCTTATTCCCAACTAGCACAGATACGCAGTATTTT	CASSLFPTSTDTQYF
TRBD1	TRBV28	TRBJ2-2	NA	TGTGCCAGCAGTCGGGGACAGGGGTACACCGGGGAGCTGTTTTTT	CASSRGQGYTGELFF
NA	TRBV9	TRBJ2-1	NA	TGTGCCAGCAGCAGAGGGCAGGGTAGATGGAATGAGCAGTTCTTC	CASSRGQGRWNEQFF
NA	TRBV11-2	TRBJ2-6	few	TGTGCCAGCTTCAGCTTAGTCCCCGGGGCCAACGTCCTGACTTTC	CASFSLVPGANVLTF